This T cell receptor (beta chain) comes out of a study of metastatic and nonmetastatic thyroid tumors. Study at large: Comparison of repertoires was carried out across blood and tumor or nodule tissue from malignant and benign thyroid patients.

No treatment of any kind had been given to any patient before thyroid surgery. By sample fraction, this clone is medium-sized (0.01 to 0.1%). The antigen is unknown. Between the trimmed V and J ends, which lost 3 bases and 14 bases, there was a span of 14 bases. Germline CDR1 WSHSY, CDR2 SAAADI. This CDR3 region has 12 residues. Study-wide results and caveats: As reported, TCR beta diversity in blood and tumor was significantly higher in malignant thyroid tumors than in benign nodules.

MiXCR was used by TCRdb to re-call the PCR reads. The sample carries fewer than 10,000 clones, 44% recorded once. Sequencing was done on a sample of tumor tissue. The TCR sequence derives from a male donor with papillary thyroid cancer or a benign thyroid nodule (not recorded which). Some clones in this sample may be carry-over from other donors' samples. V and J are TRBV10-2 and TRBJ2-1, with D possibly being TRBD1 (6 bases). Written as DNA, the CDR3 is TGCGCCAGCAGTGATAGACAGGTTCCAAAGTTCTTC. Amino acid sequence: CASSDRQVPKFF.